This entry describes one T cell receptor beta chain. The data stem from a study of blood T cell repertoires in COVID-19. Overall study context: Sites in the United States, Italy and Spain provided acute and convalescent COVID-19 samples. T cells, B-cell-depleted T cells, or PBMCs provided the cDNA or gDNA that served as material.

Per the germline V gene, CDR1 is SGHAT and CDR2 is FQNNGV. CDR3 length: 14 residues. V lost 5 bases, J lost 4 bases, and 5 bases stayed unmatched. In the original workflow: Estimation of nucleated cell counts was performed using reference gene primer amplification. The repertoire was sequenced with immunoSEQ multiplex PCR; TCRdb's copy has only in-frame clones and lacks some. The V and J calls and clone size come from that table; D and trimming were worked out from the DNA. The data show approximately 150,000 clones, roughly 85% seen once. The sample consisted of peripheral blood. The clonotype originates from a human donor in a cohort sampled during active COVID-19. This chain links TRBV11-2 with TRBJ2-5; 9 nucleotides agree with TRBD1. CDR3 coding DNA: TGTGCCAGCAGCCCAACAGGGGGCTTAGAGACCCAGTACTTC. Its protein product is CASSPTGGLETQYF.